This paragraph reports one TCR beta chain. The antigen is unknown. Time point here: newly diagnosed GD, antithyroid drugs for less than 3 months. PBMC RNA was the source of the TCR library. CDR3-region Arm-PCR and iRepertoire HTBI primers produced the TCR beta libraries. TCRdb fed the multiplex PCR reads into MiXCR, producing one record per CDR3 protein. In the table there are 400,000 to 500,000 distinct CDR3 sequences, about 15% of which are singletons. This sample was included in a study of regulatory T cells in long-lasting Graves disease. Whole-study results and caveats: Persistent Graves' patients showed less TCR diversity than newly diagnosed ones.

V was trimmed by 3 bases and J by 6 bases, leaving 15 bases between them. The germline V gene encodes CDR1 MNHEY and CDR2 SVGAGI. This CDR3 has 14 residues. The sample also formed part of further work on T cells in Graves' hyperthyroidism and ophthalmopathy. From that second work: The HTBI primer set served for first-round RT-PCR of the TCR CDR3. Blood also carried most thyroid clonotypes expanded above 0.001.

The sample here was peripheral blood mononuclear cells (PBMCs), taken at new diagnosis, from a patient treated with antithyroid drugs. The source is a woman younger than 45 with Graves disease. This rearrangement joins TRBV6-5 to TRBJ2-7; possibly TRBD1 or TRBD2 for D (5 bases each). The CDR3 region is CASSYNAGRGEQYF. In DNA, the CDR3 is TGTGCCAGCAGTTATAATGCAGGGAGAGGCGAGCAGTACTTC.